The 15 T cell receptor beta chains below were found in one sample sequenced in a study of T cell responses to AZD1222 COVID-19 vaccine. Using immunoSEQ multiplex PCR, the repertoire was profiled, and TCRdb retains in-frame clones only, with some absent. The data show some 110,000 clones, 85% to 90% seen once. The source material was peripheral blood, sampled 28 days after the second AZD1222 dose. These receptors were collected from an adult who received the AZD1222 COVID-19 vaccine.

The V and J genes are TRBV6-5 and TRBJ1-4; 7 nucleotides agree with TRBD1. CDR3 length: 15 amino acids. Germline trimming cut 0 bases from V and 8 bases from J; bases unmatched to any gene: 6. Germline V CDR1 and CDR2: MNHEY, SVGAGI. The CDR3 sequence is CASSYSNRGYEKLFF. CDR3 sequence (DNA): TGTGCCAGCAGTTACTCTAACAGGGGATACGAAAAACTGTTTTTT.

This sequence joins TRBV15 and TRBJ1-5, with 8 bases aligning to TRBD1. This CDR3 has 15 residues. J was trimmed by 7 bases and V by 1 base; bases with no gene match: 6. Looked up from germline, CDR1 is LNHNV and CDR2 is YYDKDF (reference sequence). This CDR3 reads CATSRGYRGGQPQHF. CDR3 DNA sequence: TGTGCCACCAGCAGAGGTTACAGGGGGGGACAGCCCCAGCATTTT.

This chain joins TRBV27 and TRBJ2-1, with TRBD2 matching over 13 bases. CDR3 length: 15 amino acids. Trimming cost V 8 bases and J 9 bases; bases outside gene matches: 10. Germline CDR1 is MNHEY and CDR2 is SMNVEV (reference sequence). The CDR3 sequence: CASAPGLAGVAEQFF. Written as DNA, the CDR3 is TGTGCCAGCGCCCCTGGACTAGCGGGAGTGGCTGAGCAGTTCTTC.

This clone was seen a handful of times. This chain uses TRBV5-1 with TRBJ2-2, with TRBD2 matching over 13 bases. The ends lost 5 bases at V and 5 bases at J; junction bases unmatched: 6. The CDR3 contains 16 residues. The germline V gene encodes CDR1 SGHRS and CDR2 YFSETQ. The CDR3 DNA sequence: TGCGCCAGCAGGGGACTAGCGGGATCAGGGACCGGGGAGCTGTTTTTT. It specifies CASRGLAGSGTGELFF.

The chain uses TRBV7-9 and TRBJ1-5, with 8 bases lining up with TRBD1. This CDR3 has 15 residues. J lost 1 base, V lost 8 bases, and 7 bases had no gene match. Germline V gene data show CDR1 as SEHNR and CDR2 as FQNEAQ (reference sequence). The CDR3 loop is CASQYRQGSNQPQHF. CDR3 coding DNA: TGTGCCAGCCAATATAGACAGGGGAGCAATCAGCCCCAGCATTTT.

This clone occurred once. The chain joins TRBV18 to TRBJ1-5; tentatively, D is TRBD1 (5 bases). The length of the CDR3 is 15 residues. V was shortened by 3 bases and J by 1 base, with 10 bases between the two germline ends. Germline CDR1 is KGHSH and CDR2 is LQKENI. The CDR3 nucleotides read TGTGCCAGCTCACCGGGGACTGTAAGCAATCAGCCCCAGCATTTT. Protein product: CASSPGTVSNQPQHF.

The rearrangement links TRBV5-1 to TRBJ1-5; 10 bases align to TRBD1. Germline trimming cut 0 bases from V and 7 bases from J; bases unmatched to any gene: 4. Germline CDR1 and CDR2: SGHRS and YFSETQ. The CDR3 length is 15 residues. CDR3 nucleotides: TGCGCCAGCAGCTTGGGGGACAGGGGAAGCCAGCCCCAGCATTTT. Translation: CASSLGDRGSQPQHF.

This clone was recorded once. This chain links TRBV7-2 with TRBJ2-5; 7 bases map to TRBD1. Germline CDR1 is SGHTA and CDR2 is FQGNSA. The CDR3 loop spans 14 amino acids. After removal of 3 bases from V and 2 bases from J, the junction contained 3 bases not matched to a gene. The CDR3 bases are TGTGCCAGCAGCTTGATCAGGGGGCAAGAGACCCAGTACTTC. It specifies CASSLIRGQETQYF.

The chain couples TRBV29-1 to TRBJ2-7; D uncertain. The V gene lost 4 bases and the J gene lost 3 bases, with 16 bases spanning the gap. In germline, CDR1 is SQVTM, CDR2 ANQGSEA. This CDR3 comprises 14 residues. Written as DNA, the CDR3 is TGCAGCGTTGGTGTTTGGCAGCCCCACTACGAGCAGTACTTC. Translating it yields CSVGVWQPHYEQYF.

The chain carries TRBV28 and TRBJ1-5, with 7 nucleotides matching TRBD1. With 5 bases clipped from V and 4 bases from J, the junction kept 8 bases outside the gene matches. This CDR3 comprises 15 residues. Germline V CDR1 and CDR2: MDHEN, SYDVKM. The CDR3 region is CASSPTGTENQPQHF. CDR3 nucleotides: TGTGCCAGCAGTCCAACCGGGACAGAGAATCAGCCCCAGCATTTT.

The chain is built from TRBV6-5 and TRBJ2-7; D might be TRBD1 (5 bases). Germline CDR1 reads MNHEY; CDR2 reads SVGAGI. The V and J ends lost 0 bases and 5 bases respectively, with 14 bases between them. The CDR3 loop spans 15 amino acids. The CDR3 bases are TGTGCCAGCAGTTACTCGGACAAACCCCGGCACGAGCAGTACTTC. Its protein is CASSYSDKPRHEQYF.

V usage is TRBV5-1 and J usage is TRBJ2-6; D is perhaps TRBD1 or TRBD2 (5 bases each). The CDR3 loop spans 15 amino acids. Trimming removed 7 bases from V and 2 bases from J, with 13 bases in between. Germline V gene sequence: CDR1 SGHRS, CDR2 YFSETQ. CDR3 bases: TGCGCCAGCGGACTCCTGGGGGCTGGGGCCAACGTCCTGACTTTC. Amino acids: CASGLLGAGANVLTF.

The genes are TRBV3-1 (or the pseudogene TRBV3-2) and TRBJ2-1; weak D call: TRBD2 (5 bases). V was shortened by 0 bases and J by 6 bases, with 12 bases between the two germline ends. CDR3 size: 15 residues. Germline V gene lookup returns CDR1 LGHDT and CDR2 YNNKEL (reference sequence). CDR3 in DNA: TGTGCCAGCAGCCAAGATCTAGTAACTAGCAATGAGCAGTTCTTC. Protein product: CASSQDLVTSNEQFF.

This chain connects TRBV27 to TRBJ1-5, with D unclear. The germline gives CDR1 MNHEY, CDR2 SMNVEV (reference sequence). The ends were cut back, 2 bases at V and 3 bases at J, with 11 bases in the middle. The CDR3 totals 15 residues. CDR3 DNA sequence: TGTGCCAGCAGTTTAGTCGCGGGGTCCAATCAGCCCCAGCATTTT. It encodes CASSLVAGSNQPQHF.

The chain employs TRBV7-3 and TRBJ2-5, with a weak D call TRBD2 (6 bases). V lost 2 bases to trimming and J lost 1 base, with 8 bases between them. This CDR3 has 14 residues. The germline V gene has CDR1 SGHTA and CDR2 FQGTGA. This chain's CDR3 is CASSLQGLQETQYF. In DNA, the CDR3 is TGTGCCAGCAGCTTACAGGGACTCCAAGAGACCCAGTACTTC.